This TCR beta chain was observed in a study of blood T cell repertoires in COVID-19. Whole-study context: From the United States, Italy and Spain came samples of acute and convalescent COVID-19. PBMCs, B-cell-depleted T cells, or T cells provided the cDNA or gDNA that made up the material.

This CDR3 is built from 14 residues. Trimming removed 1 base from V and 4 bases from J, with 11 bases in between. Germline V gives CDR1 SGHRS, CDR2 YFSETQ. Source study methods: Amplification from reference gene primers served as the basis for estimated nucleated cell counts. The method was immunoSEQ multiplex PCR; TCRdb's version includes in-frame clones alone and lacks a portion of them. D and trimming come from the DNA, and the V and J calls and clone size come from that table. This table holds 150,000 to 200,000 clones, roughly 89% found once. Material: peripheral blood. The chain couples TRBV5-1 to TRBJ1-2; D gene ambiguous. This receptor was identified in a man in his forties with acute or convalescent COVID-19. CDR3 residues: CASSLSQNLYGYTF. CDR3 coding DNA: TGCGCCAGCAGCTTGTCACAGAATCTCTATGGCTACACCTTC.